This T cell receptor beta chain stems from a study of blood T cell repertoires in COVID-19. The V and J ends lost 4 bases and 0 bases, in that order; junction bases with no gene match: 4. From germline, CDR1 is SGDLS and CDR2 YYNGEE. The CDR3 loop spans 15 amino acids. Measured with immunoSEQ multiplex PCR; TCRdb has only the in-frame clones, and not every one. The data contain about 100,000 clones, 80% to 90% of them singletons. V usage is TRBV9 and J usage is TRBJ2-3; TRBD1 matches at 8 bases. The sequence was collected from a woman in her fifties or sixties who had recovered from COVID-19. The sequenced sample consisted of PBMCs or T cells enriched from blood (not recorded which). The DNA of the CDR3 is TGTGCCAGCAGCCCTCGGACAGGGAGCACAGATACGCAGTATTTT. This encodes CASSPRTGSTDTQYF.